Presented here are 23 T cell receptor beta chains from one specimen sequenced in a study of T cell responses to AZD1222 COVID-19 vaccine. Sequencing was performed with immunoSEQ multiplex PCR; in TCRdb, only in-frame clones are kept and a portion is missing. The sample has approximately 180,000 clones, approximately 90% seen once. The specimen comprised peripheral blood, sampled 28 days after the second AZD1222 dose. The source is an adult who received the AZD1222 COVID-19 vaccine.

The rearrangement joins TRBV3-1 (or the pseudogene TRBV3-2) to TRBJ2-3, with D perhaps given as TRBD1 or TRBD2 (6 bases each). The CDR3 consists of 13 residues. Trimming removed 4 bases from V and 6 bases from J, with 11 bases in between. The germline CDR1 and CDR2 sequences are LGHDT and YNNKEL (reference sequence). CDR3 residues: CASSRGGRDTQYF. In DNA, the CDR3 is TGTGCCAGCAGCCGTGGGGGGCGGGATACGCAGTATTTT.

This chain links TRBV14 with TRBJ2-7; possible D gene TRBD1, 6 bases. This CDR3 is 15 amino acids long. Germline assignment: CDR1 SGHDN and CDR2 FVKESK. V was shortened by 4 bases and J by 2 bases, with 15 bases between the two germline ends. The CDR3 here is CASSLRIGQTYEQYF. The DNA of the CDR3 is TGTGCCAGCAGCCTCAGAATAGGACAGACCTACGAGCAGTACTTC.

The chain is built from TRBV18 and TRBJ1-5; a weak D match, TRBD1 (5 bases). V was cut by 6 bases and J by 5 bases, with 23 bases left in between. CDR3 size: 17 residues. Germline V gene sequence: CDR1 KGHSH, CDR2 LQKENI. CDR3 sequence: CASSLRGSALSYQPQHF. The DNA for the CDR3 is TGTGCCAGCTCTCTACGGGGGAGTGCCCTTTCTTATCAGCCCCAGCATTTT.

The chain carries TRBV30 and TRBJ1-2; TRBD1 matches at 9 bases. The CDR3 has 13 amino acids. Germline V gives CDR1 GTSNPN, CDR2 SVGIG (reference sequence). The V gene end was trimmed by 5 bases and the J gene end by 6 bases; junction bases not matched to a gene: 7. The CDR3 coding sequence is TGTGCCTGGGAGAGGGGACAGGGTGATGGCTACACCTTC. Translation: CAWERGQGDGYTF. Supplemented by reference TRBV30 and TRBJ1-2, the full variable domain reads SQTIHQWPATLVQPVGSPLSLECTVEGTSNPNLYWYRQAAGRGLQLLFYSVGIGQISSEVPQNLSASRPQDRQFILSSKKLLLSDSGFYLCAWERGQGDGYTFGSGTRLTVV.

The rearrangement links TRBV29-1 to TRBJ1-2, with D hard to call. This CDR3 has 13 amino acids. V was cut by 2 bases and J by 2 bases, with 9 bases left in between. Germline V lookup: CDR1 SQVTM, CDR2 ANQGSEA. CDR3 protein: CSVERPANYGYTF. The CDR3 DNA sequence: TGCAGCGTTGAAAGGCCAGCGAACTATGGCTACACCTTC.

The gene calls are TRBV5-1 and TRBJ2-2, with TRBD1 identical over 9 bases. Germline CDR1 and CDR2: SGHRS and YFSETQ. This CDR3 has 18 amino acids. V lost 1 base and J lost 3; bases outside the gene matches: 10. CDR3 residues: CASSLSVPGQGHTGELFF. The CDR3 coding sequence is TGCGCCAGCAGCTTGTCGGTTCCGGGACAGGGCCACACCGGGGAGCTGTTTTTT.

This chain connects TRBV29-1 to TRBJ1-1, with D unresolved. The CDR3 loop spans 13 amino acids. Looked up from germline, CDR1 is SQVTM and CDR2 is ANQGSEA. Trimming removed 4 bases from V and 0 bases from J, with 9 bases in between. CDR3: CSVAIGLNTEAFF. For the CDR3, the DNA is TGCAGCGTTGCTATCGGGTTGAACACTGAAGCTTTCTTT.

CDR3 nucleotide sequence: TGTGCCACCATAGGGAGTGTCTACACCGGGGAGCTGTTTTTT. It specifies CATIGSVYTGELFF. The V call is TRBV19, the J call TRBJ2-2; possibly TRBD2 for D (5 bases). Germline values: CDR1 LNHDA, CDR2 SQIVND (reference sequence). The CDR3 is 14 residues long. The V end was cut by 10 bases, the J end by 3 bases, with 15 bases between.

The V call is TRBV5-4, the J call TRBJ1-1; D is uncertain. This CDR3 contains 11 residues. Germline V CDR1 and CDR2: SGHNT, YYREEE (reference sequence). V gave up 1 base and J gave up 2 bases, with 0 bases separating them. The CDR3 DNA reads TGTGCCAGCAGCTTGAACACTGAAGCTTTCTTT. It is translated as CASSLNTEAFF. The whole variable domain, filled in from reference TRBV5-4 and TRBJ1-1, reads ETGVTQSPTHLIKTRGQQVTLRCSSQSGHNTVSWYQQALGQGPQFIFQYYREEENGRGNFPPRFSGLQFPNYSSELNVNALELDDSALYLCASSLNTEAFFGQGTRLTVV.

J is TRBJ2-5 and V is TRBV7-9; TRBD2 is a possible D gene (5 bases). Germline V gives CDR1 SEHNR, CDR2 FQNEAQ (reference sequence). The CDR3 covers 13 residues. Trimming left V 2 bases short and J 2 bases short, with 6 bases between. The CDR3 bases are TGTGCCAGCAGCTTACGGGGTCAAGAGACCCAGTACTTC. Its translation is CASSLRGQETQYF. Filled out from reference TRBV7-9 and TRBJ2-5, the complete variable domain reads DTGVSQNPRHKITKRGQNVTFRCDPISEHNRLYWYRQTLGQGPEFLTYFQNEAQLEKSRLLSDRFSAERPKGSFSTLEIQRTEQGDSAMYLCASSLRGQETQYFGPGTRLLVL.

CDR3 sequence (DNA): TGTGCCAGCAGCCCACGACAGGGGGCGACTGGAAACACCATATATTTT. Translating gives CASSPRQGATGNTIYF. The rearrangement links TRBV7-8 to TRBJ1-3, with 10 bases matching TRBD1. The CDR3 extends over 16 amino acids. V lost 5 bases and J lost 2; bases outside the gene matches: 6. Germline assignment: CDR1 SGHVS and CDR2 FQNEAQ.

This rearrangement joins TRBV10-3 to TRBJ2-1; a weak D match, TRBD2 (6 bases). The V gene's germline CDR1 is ENHRY and CDR2 SYGVKD. V gave up 7 bases and J gave up 5 bases, with 21 bases separating them. The CDR3 sequence is 16 residues long. The CDR3 sequence: CAITDRKGGANNEQFF. Written as DNA, the CDR3 is TGTGCCATCACGGACCGAAAAGGCGGGGCTAACAATGAGCAGTTCTTC.

J is TRBJ1-1 and V is TRBV3-1 (or the pseudogene TRBV3-2); no clear D. V was pared by 0 bases and J by 4 bases, with 9 bases between. The CDR3 is made up of 14 amino acids. Per the germline V gene, CDR1 is LGHDT and CDR2 is YNNKEL (reference sequence). The CDR3 is CASSQDLVGTEAFF. The CDR3 nucleotides are TGTGCCAGCAGCCAAGATCTGGTAGGCACTGAAGCTTTCTTT.

The chain has TRBV7-2 and TRBJ1-5, with D perhaps matching TRBD1 (5 bases). CDR1 and CDR2 from the germline V gene are SGHTA and FQGNSA. The CDR3 covers 15 residues. V lost 5 bases to trimming and J lost 5 bases, with 16 bases between them. The CDR3 sequence is CASSAGTGSHQPQHF. CDR3 DNA sequence: TGTGCCAGCAGCGCCGGGACCGGAAGTCATCAGCCCCAGCATTTT.

The chain has TRBV4-3 and TRBJ2-7, with TRBD1 matching 12 bases. Trimming removed 4 bases from V and 3 bases from J; junction bases left unmatched: 4. The CDR3 has 15 amino acids. Germline V CDR1 and CDR2: LGHNA, YSLEER. The CDR3 DNA follows: TGCGCCAGCAGCCTCGGGACAGGGGGCTTCTACGAGCAGTACTTC. This sequence encodes CASSLGTGGFYEQYF.

The V gene is TRBV24-1, the J gene TRBJ1-5; no definite D call. V was cut by 5 bases and J by 0 bases, with 10 bases left in between. Germline CDR1 reads KGHDR; CDR2 reads SFDVKD. The CDR3 is 15 amino acids. The CDR3 sequence is CATSADPSSNQPQHF. The CDR3 DNA sequence: TGTGCCACCAGTGCCGACCCATCTAGCAATCAGCCCCAGCATTTT.

The chain carries TRBV2 and TRBJ1-1, with D unresolved. Looked up from germline, CDR1 is SNHLY and CDR2 is FYNNEI. This CDR3 spans 11 amino acids. V was shortened by 7 bases and J by 1 base, with 4 bases between the two germline ends. In DNA form, the CDR3 reads TGTGCCAGCACACAGAACACTGAAGCTTTCTTT. Translated, it gives CASTQNTEAFF.

This clone was seen a few times. The chain has TRBV28 and TRBJ2-2, with 10 bases matching TRBD1. The V gene's germline CDR1 is MDHEN and CDR2 SYDVKM. The V gene end was trimmed by 2 bases and the J gene end by 7 bases; junction bases not matched to a gene: 4. The CDR3 contains 15 residues. CDR3 loop: CASSLGGQGIGELFF. The CDR3 DNA reads TGTGCCAGCAGTTTAGGGGGACAGGGGATCGGGGAGCTGTTTTTT.

The V gene is TRBV11-3, the J gene TRBJ2-1; unclear D gene. Germline CDR1 is SGHNT and CDR2 is YENEEA. V gave up 1 base and J gave up 8 bases, with 6 bases separating them. The CDR3 has 12 residues. CDR3 bases: TGTGCCAGCAGCTTAGCCGGGTATGAGCAGTTCTTC. Its protein is CASSLAGYEQFF. Filled out from reference TRBV11-3 and TRBJ2-1, the complete variable domain reads EAGVVQSPRYKIIEKKQPVAFWCNPISGHNTLYWYLQNLGQGPELLIRYENEEAVDDSQLPKDRFSAERLKGVDSTLKIQPAELGDSAVYLCASSLAGYEQFFGPGTRLTVL.

V gene TRBV28 combines with J gene TRBJ2-3; a possible D gene is TRBD2 (6 bases). The germline V gene has CDR1 MDHEN and CDR2 SYDVKM. Trimming took 4 bases from V and 1 from J, leaving 6 bases between them. This CDR3 region has 13 residues. The CDR3 region has the DNA TGTGCCAGCAGTTGGGAGGGCACAGATACGCAGTATTTT. Its protein is CASSWEGTDTQYF.

This clone was recorded a few times. The gene calls are TRBV7-9 and TRBJ1-1; D is possibly TRBD1 (5 bases). V gave up 4 bases and J gave up 5 bases, with 17 bases separating them. CDR1 is SEHNR, CDR2 FQNEAQ, per germline (reference sequence). This CDR3 contains 15 residues. The CDR3 loop reads CASSSPQPGGTEAFF. CDR3 bases: TGTGCCAGCAGCTCCCCTCAGCCGGGGGGGACTGAAGCTTTCTTT.

This chain uses TRBV7-2 with TRBJ1-6; D is unclear. Germline values: CDR1 SGHTA, CDR2 FQGNSA. This CDR3 comprises 13 residues. Trimming removed 1 base from V and 10 bases from J, with 8 bases in between. CDR3 in amino acids: CASSLEARSPLHF. The CDR3 DNA reads TGTGCCAGCAGCTTAGAGGCCCGATCACCCCTCCACTTT.

This rearrangement joins TRBV7-8 to TRBJ2-1; D is uncertain. This CDR3 has 14 amino acids. Looked up from germline, CDR1 is SGHVS and CDR2 is FQNEAQ. Trimming left V 1 base short and J 5 bases short, with 9 bases between. The CDR3 DNA is TGTGCCAGCAGCTTAGAGGTTTGGGACAATGAGCAGTTCTTC. Translating it yields CASSLEVWDNEQFF.